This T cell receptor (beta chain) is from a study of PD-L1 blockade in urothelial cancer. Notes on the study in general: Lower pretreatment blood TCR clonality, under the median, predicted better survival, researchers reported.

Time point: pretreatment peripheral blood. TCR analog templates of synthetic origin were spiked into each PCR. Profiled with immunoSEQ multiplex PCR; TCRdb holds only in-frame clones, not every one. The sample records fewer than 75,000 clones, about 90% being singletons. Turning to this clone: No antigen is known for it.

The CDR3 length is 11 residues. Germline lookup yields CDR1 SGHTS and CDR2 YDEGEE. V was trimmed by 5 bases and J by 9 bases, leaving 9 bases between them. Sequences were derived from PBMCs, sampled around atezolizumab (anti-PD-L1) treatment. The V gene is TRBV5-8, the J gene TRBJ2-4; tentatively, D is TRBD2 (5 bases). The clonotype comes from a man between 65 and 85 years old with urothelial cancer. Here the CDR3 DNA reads TGTGCCAGCAGTCTGGGGAGCATTCAGTACTTC. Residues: CASSLGSIQYF.